Listed below are T cell receptor beta chains from one sample, sequenced in a study of T cells after yellow fever vaccination. TCRdb used MiXCR to reprocess the 5' RACE reads, holding one entry per CDR3 protein. Here the sample spans under 400,000 distinct CDR3 sequences, 9.5% to 15% being singletons. The material sequenced was CD4+ T cells sorted from PBMCs, taken 15 days after the yellow fever booster vaccination. Every receptor here comes from a man between 18 and 35 years old who received the YFV17D yellow fever vaccine. Both conserved end residues are part of each CDR3. A D gene is named only where the DNA matches it firmly. Some rows mark clone size as missing; the rest say once, few, many or name a class of expanded clone.

CDR3nt: TGTGCTAGTGGTTTGACGAAGGGGCAGTACTTC
CDR3aa: CASGLTKGQYF
abundance: .
j_gene: TRBJ2-7
d_gene: .
v_gene: TRBV12-5

CDR3nt: TGCGCCAGCAGCCAAGAGGCCTTGGCGGGCCGGAGGGGGGGCATTCAGTACTTC
CDR3aa: CASSQEALAGRRGGIQYF
abundance: many
j_gene: TRBJ2-4
d_gene: .
v_gene: TRBV5-1

CDR3nt: TGTGCCAGCAGTTTTGTGGGGAGCACTGAAGCTTTCTTT
CDR3aa: CASSFVGSTEAFF
abundance: .
j_gene: TRBJ1-1
d_gene: .
v_gene: TRBV28

CDR3nt: TGTGCCAGCAGCTTAGACGGATATACGCAGTATTTT
CDR3aa: CASSLDGYTQYF
abundance: few
j_gene: TRBJ2-3
d_gene: .
v_gene: TRBV7-2

CDR3nt: TGTGCCAGCAGCAAATTACGACAGGGATCCACAGATACGCAGTATTTT
CDR3aa: CASSKLRQGSTDTQYF
abundance: once
j_gene: TRBJ2-3
d_gene: TRBD1
v_gene: TRBV12-3/TRBV12-4

CDR3nt: TGTGCCAGCAGCCCTCGAGACAGGGGGAACACTGAAGCTTTCTTT
CDR3aa: CASSPRDRGNTEAFF
abundance: many
j_gene: TRBJ1-1
d_gene: TRBD1
v_gene: TRBV9

CDR3nt: TGTGCCAGCAGTGAAGACAGCAACTATGGCTACACCTTC
CDR3aa: CASSEDSNYGYTF
abundance: .
j_gene: TRBJ1-2
d_gene: .
v_gene: TRBV6-1

CDR3nt: TGTGCCACCAGTGGAACGGGGAATAATGAGCAGTTCTTC
CDR3aa: CATSGTGNNEQFF
abundance: many
j_gene: TRBJ2-1
d_gene: .
v_gene: TRBV24-1

CDR3nt: TGTGCCAGCAGCTCAGGGGTGGCGCGAGGGCGTCACGAGCAGTACTTC
CDR3aa: CASSSGVARGRHEQYF
abundance: few
j_gene: TRBJ2-7
d_gene: .
v_gene: TRBV6-5

CDR3nt: TGCAGCGTGTCTCGACAGGGCACAGATACGCAGTATTTT
CDR3aa: CSVSRQGTDTQYF
abundance: .
j_gene: TRBJ2-3
d_gene: .
v_gene: TRBV29-1

CDR3nt: TGTGCCAGCAGTTTCGCGTCAGGGGTCGGTTCTGAGCAGTTCTTC
CDR3aa: CASSFASGVGSEQFF
abundance: few
j_gene: TRBJ2-1
d_gene: .
v_gene: TRBV12-3/TRBV12-4

CDR3nt: TGTGCCACCAGCAGTCAGGGAGGCGGCTACACCTTC
CDR3aa: CATSSQGGGYTF
abundance: few
j_gene: TRBJ1-2
d_gene: .
v_gene: TRBV15

CDR3nt: TGCAGTGCACATTCAGGGGCCGGTCAGCCCCAGCATTTT
CDR3aa: CSAHSGAGQPQHF
abundance: few
j_gene: TRBJ1-5
d_gene: .
v_gene: TRBV20-1

CDR3nt: TGTGCCAGCAGCTACCACAATGAGCAGTTCTTC
CDR3aa: CASSYHNEQFF
abundance: .
j_gene: TRBJ2-1
d_gene: .
v_gene: TRBV7-2

CDR3nt: TGTGCCAGCAGCCGCCGAGCGGGGCGCACAGATACGCAGTATTTT
CDR3aa: CASSRRAGRTDTQYF
abundance: .
j_gene: TRBJ2-3
d_gene: TRBD2
v_gene: TRBV3-1

CDR3nt: TGTGCCAGCAAGGATTTCCGGAATAATTCACCCCTCCACTTT
CDR3aa: CASKDFRNNSPLHF
abundance: .
j_gene: TRBJ1-6
d_gene: .
v_gene: TRBV9

CDR3nt: TGCGCCAGCAGCTTGATTGAATCCAACGAGCAGTACTTC
CDR3aa: CASSLIESNEQYF
abundance: few
j_gene: TRBJ2-7
d_gene: .
v_gene: TRBV5-1

CDR3nt: TGTGCCAGCAGTTTCCGGCGTCTCCCCGGGGAGCTGTTTTTT
CDR3aa: CASSFRRLPGELFF
abundance: many
j_gene: TRBJ2-2
d_gene: .
v_gene: TRBV12-3/TRBV12-4

CDR3nt: TGTGCCAGCAGCGCACCAGGGGGCTATGGCTACACCTTC
CDR3aa: CASSAPGGYGYTF
abundance: .
j_gene: TRBJ1-2
d_gene: TRBD1
v_gene: TRBV3-1

CDR3nt: TGTGCCACTACGGACAGGGGAGGCTACGAGCAGTACTTC
CDR3aa: CATTDRGGYEQYF
abundance: few
j_gene: TRBJ2-7
d_gene: TRBD1
v_gene: TRBV6-2/TRBV6-3

CDR3nt: TGTGCCAGTTCTTCCGTGCTTGCAACTAATGAAAAACTGTTTTTT
CDR3aa: CASSSVLATNEKLFF
abundance: once
j_gene: TRBJ1-4
d_gene: .
v_gene: TRBV19

CDR3nt: TGTGCCACCAGCAGATCAGACAACGACGCGAGCTACACCTTC
CDR3aa: CATSRSDNDASYTF
abundance: .
j_gene: TRBJ1-2
d_gene: .
v_gene: TRBV15

CDR3nt: TGTGCCAGCAGTTTACTCAAGGGACAGGGAGAGGAAAACATTCAGTACTTC
CDR3aa: CASSLLKGQGEENIQYF
abundance: .
j_gene: TRBJ2-4
d_gene: TRBD1
v_gene: TRBV28

CDR3nt: TGTGCCAGCAGCTTAGTCGTGGGGAAAATCGAGCCCCAGCATTTT
CDR3aa: CASSLVVGKIEPQHF
abundance: few
j_gene: TRBJ1-5
d_gene: .
v_gene: TRBV7-2

CDR3nt: TGTGCCAGCAGCGATGGGGGATTACTACAAGAGACCCAGTACTTC
CDR3aa: CASSDGGLLQETQYF
abundance: .
j_gene: TRBJ2-5
d_gene: .
v_gene: TRBV9

CDR3nt: TGCGCCAGCAGCCCGCCGAGGGCTGAGACCCAGTACTTC
CDR3aa: CASSPPRAETQYF
abundance: many
j_gene: TRBJ2-5
d_gene: .
v_gene: TRBV5-1

CDR3nt: TGTGCCAGCAGCCAACGAGCCCGGGGAACTGAAGCTTTCTTT
CDR3aa: CASSQRARGTEAFF
abundance: .
j_gene: TRBJ1-1
d_gene: .
v_gene: TRBV3-1

CDR3nt: TGTGCCAGCAGTGAAGCGCTTCAAGGAAGCTACGAGCAGTACTTC
CDR3aa: CASSEALQGSYEQYF
abundance: .
j_gene: TRBJ2-7
d_gene: .
v_gene: TRBV6-1

CDR3nt: TGTGCCAGCAGCAGCGACAGGGAATATGGCTACACCTTC
CDR3aa: CASSSDREYGYTF
abundance: few
j_gene: TRBJ1-2
d_gene: TRBD1
v_gene: TRBV4-2

CDR3nt: TGCGCCAGCAGCTCGGGACAGGGGGAAGAGACCCAGTACTTC
CDR3aa: CASSSGQGEETQYF
abundance: few
j_gene: TRBJ2-5
d_gene: TRBD1
v_gene: TRBV5-1

CDR3nt: TGTGCCAGCAGCCTGCTTCGCGGGCAAGAGACCCAGTACTTC
CDR3aa: CASSLLRGQETQYF
abundance: .
j_gene: TRBJ2-5
d_gene: .
v_gene: TRBV5-6

CDR3nt: TGTGCCAGCAGCTTAGGGCAAGCCAATAGCAACCAAGAGACCCAGTACTTC
CDR3aa: CASSLGQANSNQETQYF
abundance: .
j_gene: TRBJ2-5
d_gene: .
v_gene: TRBV11-1

CDR3nt: TGTGCCAGCAGTTTTAAGGTGTACACTGAAGCTTTCTTT
CDR3aa: CASSFKVYTEAFF
abundance: .
j_gene: TRBJ1-1
d_gene: .
v_gene: TRBV12-3/TRBV12-4

CDR3nt: TGCAGTGCTCCCCGAGAGAGCGGGGGGCCTCGGGAGACCCAGTACTTC
CDR3aa: CSAPRESGGPRETQYF
abundance: few
j_gene: TRBJ2-5
d_gene: TRBD2
v_gene: TRBV20-1

CDR3nt: TGTGCCAGCAGTTTAAGAGGGGACTATCTATACAATGAGCAGTTCTTC
CDR3aa: CASSLRGDYLYNEQFF
abundance: .
j_gene: TRBJ2-1
d_gene: TRBD2
v_gene: TRBV6-6

CDR3nt: TGTGCCAGCAGCCGCGGAGGGGCCCACAATGAGCAGTTCTTC
CDR3aa: CASSRGGAHNEQFF
abundance: many
j_gene: TRBJ2-1
d_gene: .
v_gene: TRBV7-9